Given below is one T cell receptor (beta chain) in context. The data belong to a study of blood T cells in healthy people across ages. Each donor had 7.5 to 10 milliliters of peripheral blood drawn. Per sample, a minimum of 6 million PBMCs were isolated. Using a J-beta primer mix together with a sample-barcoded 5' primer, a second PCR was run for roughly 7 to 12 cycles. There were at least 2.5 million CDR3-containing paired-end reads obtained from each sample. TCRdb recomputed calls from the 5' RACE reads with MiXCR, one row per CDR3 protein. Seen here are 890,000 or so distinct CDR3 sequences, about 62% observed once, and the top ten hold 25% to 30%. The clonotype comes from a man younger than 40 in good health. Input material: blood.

The CDR3 loop is CAYQRDRHEKLFF. CDR3 sequence (DNA): TGTGCCTACCAGCGGGACAGACATGAAAAACTGTTTTTT. The chain uses TRBV30 and TRBJ1-4; 7 bases are a match to TRBD1. The length of the CDR3 is 13 residues. After removal of 7 bases from V and 6 bases from J, the junction contained 8 bases not matched to a gene. Germline CDR1 is GTSNPN and CDR2 is SVGIG (reference sequence).